Listed here are 2 T cell receptor beta chains from one sample, sequenced in a study of control samples from healthy donors and cancer patients. Measured with immunoSEQ multiplex PCR; TCRdb has only the in-frame clones, and not every one. The table shows 75,000 to 90,000 clones, with under 90% occurring only once. The sample was PBMCs. The origin of the receptors is a woman aged 50 to 60 with colorectal cancer.

This chain joins TRBV7-3 and TRBJ1-1, with D hard to call. This CDR3 has 14 residues. Trimming pared 1 base from V and 2 bases from J, leaving 8 bases between. Germline assignment: CDR1 SGHTA and CDR2 FQGTGA. CDR3 sequence: CASSLKGGNTEAFF. CDR3 coding DNA: TGTGCCAGCAGCTTAAAGGGAGGTAACACTGAAGCTTTCTTT.

A note on this clone: The junction does not match germline at one end; this may be a read error. V gene TRBV27 combines with J gene TRBJ2-3, with D perhaps given as TRBD1 or TRBD2 (5 bases each). The V gene's germline CDR1 is MNHEY and CDR2 SMNVEV (reference sequence). The CDR3 extends over 15 amino acids. Here the CDR3 reads CASNLYRGGTDTQYF. In nucleotides, the CDR3 is TGTGCCAGCAATTTATATCGAGGGGGCACAGATACGCAGTATTTT.